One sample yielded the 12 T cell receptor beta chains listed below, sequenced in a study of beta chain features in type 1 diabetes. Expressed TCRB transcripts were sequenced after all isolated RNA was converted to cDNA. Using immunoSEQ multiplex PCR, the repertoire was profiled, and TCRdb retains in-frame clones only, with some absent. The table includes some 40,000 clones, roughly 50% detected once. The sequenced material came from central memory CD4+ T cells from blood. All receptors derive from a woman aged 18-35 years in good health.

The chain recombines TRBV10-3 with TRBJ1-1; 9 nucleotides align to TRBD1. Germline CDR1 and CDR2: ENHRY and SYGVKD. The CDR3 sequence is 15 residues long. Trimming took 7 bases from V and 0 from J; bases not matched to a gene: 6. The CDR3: CAITRTGDMNTEAFF. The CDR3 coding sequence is TGTGCCATCACACGGACAGGGGATATGAACACTGAAGCTTTCTTT.

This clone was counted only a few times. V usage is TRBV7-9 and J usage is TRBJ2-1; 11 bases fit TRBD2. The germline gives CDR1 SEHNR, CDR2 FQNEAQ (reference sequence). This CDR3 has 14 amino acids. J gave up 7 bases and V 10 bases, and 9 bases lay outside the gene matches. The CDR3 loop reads CAISPTSGINEQFF. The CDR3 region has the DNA TGTGCCATCTCTCCGACTAGCGGGATAAATGAGCAGTTCTTC.

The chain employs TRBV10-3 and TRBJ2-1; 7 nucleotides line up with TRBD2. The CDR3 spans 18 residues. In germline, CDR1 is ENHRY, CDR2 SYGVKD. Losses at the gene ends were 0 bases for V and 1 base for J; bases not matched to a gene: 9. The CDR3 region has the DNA TGTGCCATCAGTGAGTCGGCGGGAGTTGTCGGTTCCTACAATGAGCAGTTCTTC. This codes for CAISESAGVVGSYNEQFF.

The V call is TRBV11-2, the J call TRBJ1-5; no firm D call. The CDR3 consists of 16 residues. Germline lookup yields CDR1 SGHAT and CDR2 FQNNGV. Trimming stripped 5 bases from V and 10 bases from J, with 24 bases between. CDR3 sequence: CASSRSLMRPKYPQHF. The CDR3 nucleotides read TGTGCCAGCAGCCGAAGCCTGATGCGGCCTAAATACCCCCAGCATTTT.

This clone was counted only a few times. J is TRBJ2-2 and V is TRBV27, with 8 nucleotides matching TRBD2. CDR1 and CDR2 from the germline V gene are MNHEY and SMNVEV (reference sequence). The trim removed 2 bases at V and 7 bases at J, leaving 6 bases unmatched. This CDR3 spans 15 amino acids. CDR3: CASSLREGVIGELFF. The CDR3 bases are TGTGCCAGCAGTTTACGGGAGGGGGTAATCGGGGAGCTGTTTTTT.

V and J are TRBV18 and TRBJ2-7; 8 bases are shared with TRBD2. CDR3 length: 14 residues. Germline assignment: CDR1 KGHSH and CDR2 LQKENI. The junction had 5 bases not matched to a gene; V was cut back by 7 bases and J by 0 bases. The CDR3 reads CASYSGTSSYEQYF. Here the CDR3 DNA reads TGTGCCAGCTACTCCGGGACTAGCTCCTACGAGCAGTACTTC.

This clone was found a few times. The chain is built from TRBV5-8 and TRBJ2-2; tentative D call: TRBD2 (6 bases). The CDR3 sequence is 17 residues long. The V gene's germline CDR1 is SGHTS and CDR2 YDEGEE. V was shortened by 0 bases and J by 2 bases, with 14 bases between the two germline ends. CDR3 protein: CASSLAGGAVNTGELFF. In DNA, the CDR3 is TGTGCCAGCAGCTTGGCCGGCGGGGCAGTTAACACCGGGGAGCTGTTTTTT. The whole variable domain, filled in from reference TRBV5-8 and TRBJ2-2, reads EAGVTQSPTHLIKTRGQQATLRCSPISGHTSVYWYQQALGLGLQFLLWYDEGEERNRGNFPPRFSGRQFPNYSSELNVNALELEDSALYLCASSLAGGAVNTGELFFGEGSRLTVL.

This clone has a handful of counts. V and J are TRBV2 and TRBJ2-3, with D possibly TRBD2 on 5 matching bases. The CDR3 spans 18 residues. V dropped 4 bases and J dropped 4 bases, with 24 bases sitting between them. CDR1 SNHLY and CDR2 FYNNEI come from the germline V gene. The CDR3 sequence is CASSAGLFAQRPADTQYF. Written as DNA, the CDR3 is TGTGCCAGCAGTGCCGGACTCTTCGCTCAAAGGCCCGCAGATACGCAGTATTTT.

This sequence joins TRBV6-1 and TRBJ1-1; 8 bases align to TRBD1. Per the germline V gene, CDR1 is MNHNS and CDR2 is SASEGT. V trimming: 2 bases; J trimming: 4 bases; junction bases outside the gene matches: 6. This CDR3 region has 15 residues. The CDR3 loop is CASSERTGLSTEAFF. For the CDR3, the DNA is TGTGCCAGCAGTGAACGGACAGGGCTCTCCACTGAAGCTTTCTTT.

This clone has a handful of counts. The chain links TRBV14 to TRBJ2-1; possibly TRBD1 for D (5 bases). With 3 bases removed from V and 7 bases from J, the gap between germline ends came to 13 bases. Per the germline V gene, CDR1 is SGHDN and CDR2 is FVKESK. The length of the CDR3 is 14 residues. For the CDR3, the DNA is TGTGCCAGCAGCCAGTACAGGAACAGGAATGAGCAGTTCTTC. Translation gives CASSQYRNRNEQFF.

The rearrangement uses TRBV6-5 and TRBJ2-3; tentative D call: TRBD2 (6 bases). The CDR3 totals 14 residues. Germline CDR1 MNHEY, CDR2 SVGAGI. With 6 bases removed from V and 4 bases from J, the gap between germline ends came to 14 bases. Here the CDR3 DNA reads TGTGCCAGCAGCCGACTAGAGGTAGCAGATACGCAGTATTTT. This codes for CASSRLEVADTQYF.

The CDR3 DNA is TGTGCCAGTAGTAACAGGGGAGAGACCCAGTACTTC. Encoded protein: CASSNRGETQYF. The chain has TRBV19 and TRBJ2-5, with 7 bases fitting TRBD1. Germline V gene data show CDR1 as LNHDA and CDR2 as SQIVND (reference sequence). Germline trimming cut 4 bases from V and 4 bases from J; bases unmatched to any gene: 0. This CDR3 is 12 amino acids long.